The clone carrying this T cell receptor beta chain was counted a few times. The antigen is undetermined. Between the trimmed V and J ends, which lost 10 bases and 0 bases, there was a span of 13 bases. From germline, CDR1 is MRHNA and CDR2 SNTAGT. CDR3 length equals 13 residues. This entry belongs to a study of T cell responses to AZD1222 COVID-19 vaccine. The study's findings and limits: Repertoires in all cases were sampled only once the peak T cell response had passed. Recipients of AZD1222 seropositive at baseline numbered only five or six. Vaccine-associated CD4 TCRs ranged over spike, dominating at 160-218 and 743-854. Possibly, clonal diversity was underestimated; donors were largely white British and included more females.

Method: immunoSEQ multiplex PCR; TCRdb's copy keeps in-frame clones and lacks some. The sample lists roughly 100,000 clones, around 91% occurring once. This rearrangement joins TRBV6-4 to TRBJ2-7; D is perhaps TRBD1 (5 bases). This TCR was sampled from an adult in good health. The sample here was peripheral blood, taken on day 0 of AZD1222 vaccination. CDR3 DNA sequence: TGTGCCACCCGACAGCTGGGCTCCTACGAGCAGTACTTC. Translated, it gives CATRQLGSYEQYF.